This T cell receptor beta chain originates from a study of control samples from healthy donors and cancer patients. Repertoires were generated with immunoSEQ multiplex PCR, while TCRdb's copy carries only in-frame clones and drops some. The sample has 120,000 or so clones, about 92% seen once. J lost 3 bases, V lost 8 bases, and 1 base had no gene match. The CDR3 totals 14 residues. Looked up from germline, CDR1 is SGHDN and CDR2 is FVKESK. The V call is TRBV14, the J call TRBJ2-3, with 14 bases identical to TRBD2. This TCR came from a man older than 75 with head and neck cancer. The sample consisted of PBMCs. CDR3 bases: TGTGCCAGCCGACTAGCGGGAGGGACAGATACGCAGTATTTT. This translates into CASRLAGGTDTQYF.